This paragraph reports one T cell receptor (beta chain). This record comes from a study of T cells after yellow fever vaccination. Study at large: SMART-Seq v4 Ultra Low Input handled preparation of low-cell-number fractions.

One entry per CDR3 protein results from TCRdb running MiXCR on the 5' RACE reads. Of about 260,000 distinct CDR3 sequences in the sample, about 3.5% were seen once. Germline V gene data show CDR1 as MNHEY and CDR2 as SVGAGI. V lost 6 bases to trimming and J lost 4 bases, with 16 bases between them. CDR3 length: 15 residues. The sequence came from a man aged 18 to 29 who received the YFV17D yellow fever vaccine. The source was PBMCs, collected 15 days after the yellow fever booster vaccination. The chain combines TRBV6-5 with TRBJ2-1, with D unclear. As DNA, the CDR3 is TGTGCCAGCAGCCCCGGGCCCGGGTCGTACAATGAGCAGTTCTTC. Encoded protein: CASSPGPGSYNEQFF.